A single T cell receptor beta chain is shown here with its context. The antigen remains unidentified. V shed 5 bases and J 6 bases; nucleotides not matched to a gene: 5. Germline-derived CDR1 and CDR2 are SGHDT and YYEEEE. The CDR3 covers 13 residues. The repertoire was sequenced with immunoSEQ multiplex PCR; TCRdb's copy has only in-frame clones and lacks some. Counted here are 100,000 to 120,000 clones, 92% occurring once; the ten biggest clones make up roughly 7.8%. This sample was taken from a study of T cell responses to AZD1222 COVID-19 vaccine. Points from the study as a whole: Among AZD1222 vaccinees, only five or six were seropositive at baseline. Spike-specific TCR breadth and depth grew following two AZD1222 doses. White British donors predominated, females outnumbered males, and clonal diversity was possibly underestimated. Scientists sampled the repertoires only once the peak T cell response had passed.

Sequenced here: peripheral blood, sampled on day 0 of AZD1222 vaccination. The clonotype originates from an adult in good health. The chain joins TRBV5-6 to TRBJ1-1; the match to TRBD1 covers 9 bases. The CDR3 nucleotides read TGTGCCAGCAGACGACAGGGGGGAGCTGAAGCTTTCTTT. As protein: CASRRQGGAEAFF. The whole variable domain, filled in from reference TRBV5-6 and TRBJ1-1, reads DAGVTQSPTHLIKTRGQQVTLRCSPKSGHDTVSWYQQALGQGPQFIFQYYEEEERQRGNFPDRFSGHQFPNYSSELNVNALLLGDSALYLCASRRQGGAEAFFGQGTRLTVV.